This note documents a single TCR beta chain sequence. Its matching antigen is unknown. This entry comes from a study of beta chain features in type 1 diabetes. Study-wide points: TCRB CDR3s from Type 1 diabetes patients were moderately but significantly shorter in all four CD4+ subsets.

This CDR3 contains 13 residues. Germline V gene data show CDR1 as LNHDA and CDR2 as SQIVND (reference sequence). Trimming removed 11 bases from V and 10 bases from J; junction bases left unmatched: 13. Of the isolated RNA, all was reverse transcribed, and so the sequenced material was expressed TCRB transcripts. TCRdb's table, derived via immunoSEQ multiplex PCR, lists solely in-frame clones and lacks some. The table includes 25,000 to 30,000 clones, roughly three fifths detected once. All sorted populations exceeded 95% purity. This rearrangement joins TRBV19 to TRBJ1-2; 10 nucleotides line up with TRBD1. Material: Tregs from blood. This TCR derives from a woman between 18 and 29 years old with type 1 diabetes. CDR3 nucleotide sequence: TGTGCCGCAACCGGGACAGGGGTCACGGCCTACACCTTC. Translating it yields CAATGTGVTAYTF.